This T cell receptor beta chain was captured by sequencing in a study of patients and donors after allogeneic stem cell transplantation. TCRdb independently ran MiXCR on the RT-PCR reads; one entry per CDR3 protein. The sample has roughly 960,000 distinct CDR3 sequences; roughly 17% are singletons. Per the germline V gene, CDR1 is KGHSH and CDR2 is LQKENI. The CDR3 is 15 amino acids. V was clipped by 4 bases and J by 2 bases; unmatched bases: 8. The sequence derives from a human donor who was either an allogeneic HSCT recipient or a stem cell or donor lymphocyte infusion donor (not recorded which). It is not recorded whose cells these are; they may come from a transplant donor. The V gene is TRBV18, the J gene TRBJ2-7; 7 nucleotides align to TRBD1. Sequenced material: blood, either unsorted or a sorted T cell fraction (not recorded which). This CDR3 is CASSLPTGPPYEQYF. The CDR3 DNA reads TGTGCCAGCTCACTCCCGACAGGGCCCCCCTACGAGCAGTACTTC.